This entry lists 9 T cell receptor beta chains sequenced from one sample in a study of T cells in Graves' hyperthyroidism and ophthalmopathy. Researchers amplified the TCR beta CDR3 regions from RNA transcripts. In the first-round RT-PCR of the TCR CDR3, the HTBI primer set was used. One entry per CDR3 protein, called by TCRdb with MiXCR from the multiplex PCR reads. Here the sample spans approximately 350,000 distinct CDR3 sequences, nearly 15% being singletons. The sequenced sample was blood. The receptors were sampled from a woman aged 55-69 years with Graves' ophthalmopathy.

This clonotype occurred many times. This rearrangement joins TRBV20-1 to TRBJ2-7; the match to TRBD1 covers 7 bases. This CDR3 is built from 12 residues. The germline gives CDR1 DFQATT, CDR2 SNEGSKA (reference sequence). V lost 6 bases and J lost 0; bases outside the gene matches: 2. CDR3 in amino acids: CSARGSSYEQYF. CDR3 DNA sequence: TGCAGTGCCAGGGGGAGCTCCTACGAGCAGTACTTC.

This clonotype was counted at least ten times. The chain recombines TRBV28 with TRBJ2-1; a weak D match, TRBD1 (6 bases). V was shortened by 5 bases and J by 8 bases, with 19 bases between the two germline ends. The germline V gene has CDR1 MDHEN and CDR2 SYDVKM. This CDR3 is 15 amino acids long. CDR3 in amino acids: CASSPHVQGMDEQFF. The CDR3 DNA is TGTGCCAGCAGTCCCCACGTGCAGGGGATGGATGAGCAGTTCTTC.

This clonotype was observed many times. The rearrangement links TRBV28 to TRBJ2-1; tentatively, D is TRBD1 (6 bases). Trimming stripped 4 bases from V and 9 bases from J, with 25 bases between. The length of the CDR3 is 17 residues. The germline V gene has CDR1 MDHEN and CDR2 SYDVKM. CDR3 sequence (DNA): TGTGCCAGCAGTTGGATAAGGGACATACGCCCTTCGGGTGAGCAGTTCTTC. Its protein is CASSWIRDIRPSGEQFF.

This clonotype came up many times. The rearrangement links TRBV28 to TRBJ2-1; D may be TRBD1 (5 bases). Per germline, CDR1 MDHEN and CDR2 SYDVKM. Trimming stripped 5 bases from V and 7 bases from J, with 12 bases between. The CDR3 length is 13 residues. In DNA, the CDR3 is TGTGCCAGCAGTCTCAGGGATAGGAATGAGCAGTTCTTC. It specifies CASSLRDRNEQFF.

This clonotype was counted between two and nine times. The CDR3 DNA sequence: TGTGCCAGCAGGAGGGGAGACTCAGACAACGAGCAGTACTTC. It yields the protein CASRRGDSDNEQYF. This sequence joins TRBV12-3 or TRBV12-4 and TRBJ2-7; D possibly matches TRBD1 or TRBD2 (5 bases each). V was pared by 6 bases and J by 5 bases, with 17 bases between. The CDR3 totals 14 residues.

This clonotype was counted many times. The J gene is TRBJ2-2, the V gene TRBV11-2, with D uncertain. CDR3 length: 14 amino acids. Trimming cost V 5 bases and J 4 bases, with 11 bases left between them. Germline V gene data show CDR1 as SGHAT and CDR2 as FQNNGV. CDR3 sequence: CASSSRAGTGELFF. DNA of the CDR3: TGTGCCAGCAGCAGCCGGGCCGGCACCGGGGAGCTGTTTTTT.

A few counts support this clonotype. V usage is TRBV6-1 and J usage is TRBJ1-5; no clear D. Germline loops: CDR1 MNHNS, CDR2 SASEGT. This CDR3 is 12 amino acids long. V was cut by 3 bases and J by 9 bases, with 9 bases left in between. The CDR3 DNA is TGTGCCAGCAGTGACCCTTTATGGCCCCAGCATTTT. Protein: CASSDPLWPQHF.

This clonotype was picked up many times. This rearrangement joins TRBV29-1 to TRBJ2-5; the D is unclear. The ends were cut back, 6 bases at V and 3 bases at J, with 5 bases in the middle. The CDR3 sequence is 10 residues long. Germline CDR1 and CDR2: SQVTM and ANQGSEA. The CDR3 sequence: CSVAEETQYF. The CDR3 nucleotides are TGCAGCGTGGCGGAAGAGACCCAGTACTTC. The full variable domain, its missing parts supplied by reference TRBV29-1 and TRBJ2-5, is SAVISQKPSRDICQRGTSLTIQCQVDSQVTMMFWYRQQPGQSLTLIATANQGSEATYESGFVIDKFPISRPNLTFSTLTVSNMSPEDSSIYLCSVAEETQYFGPGTRLLVL.

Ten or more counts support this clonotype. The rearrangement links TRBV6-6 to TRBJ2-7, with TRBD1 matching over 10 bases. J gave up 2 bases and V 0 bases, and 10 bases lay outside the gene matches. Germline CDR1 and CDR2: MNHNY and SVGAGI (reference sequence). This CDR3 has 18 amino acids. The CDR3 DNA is TGTGCCAGCAGTTACTCGGGTCAGGTGGGGACAGGGGCCTACGAGCAGTACTTC. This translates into CASSYSGQVGTGAYEQYF.